This T cell receptor (beta chain) derives from a study of blood T cell repertoires in COVID-19. Profiled with immunoSEQ multiplex PCR; TCRdb holds only in-frame clones, not every one. Altogether roughly 20,000 clones are present, around 90% being singletons, with the ten largest covering less than 7.5%. This clone was seen just once. This TCR derives from a woman older than 75 with active COVID-19. Specimen: peripheral blood.

Here the CDR3 reads CASRARGPVEGTEAFF. The CDR3, as DNA: TGTGCCAGCAGGGCCAGGGGGCCGGTTGAGGGCACTGAAGCTTTCTTT. The chain combines TRBV13 with TRBJ1-1; 8 bases align to TRBD1. Germline assignment: CDR1 PRHDT and CDR2 FYEKMQ (reference sequence). This CDR3 region has 16 residues. J was trimmed by 4 bases and V by 6 bases; bases with no gene match: 13.